This TCR beta chain is from a study of monozygotic twins with cystic fibrosis. General observations from the study: Low clonality (median roughly 0.009) suggested a mostly naive repertoire.

Using immunoSEQ multiplex PCR, the repertoire was profiled, and TCRdb retains in-frame clones only, with some absent. The table shows some 26,000 clones, with 91% occurring only once. V was clipped by 0 bases and J by 8 bases, with 10 bases between them. The CDR3 is made up of 13 amino acids. Germline loops: CDR1 MGHRA, CDR2 YSYEKL. With regard to this clone: Antigen specificity is unknown.

The receptor comes from a girl aged 2-10 years with cystic fibrosis. The chain joins TRBV4-1 to TRBJ1-1; D call uncertain. Material for sequencing was blood. CDR3 sequence (DNA): TGCGCCAGCAGCCAAGATACGGGAGACGAAGCTTTCTTT. Its protein product is CASSQDTGDEAFF.